The subject of this entry is one TCR beta chain. The sample belongs to a study of blood T cell repertoires in COVID-19. Study-wide context: T cells, B-cell-depleted T cells, or PBMCs supplied cDNA or gDNA.

Per the original methods: Amplifying reference gene primers gave estimates of nucleated cell counts. The data were produced by immunoSEQ multiplex PCR, yet TCRdb's version contains in-frame clones alone and is incomplete. V and J calls and clone size come straight from that table; D and trimming were deduced from the DNA. The data show fewer than 250,000 clones, around 90% seen once. In germline, CDR1 is SQVTM, CDR2 ANQGSEA. This CDR3 has 12 residues. V was pared by 2 bases and J by 2 bases, with 6 bases between. The sequence was collected from a man aged 70 or older with acute or convalescent COVID-19. The chain employs TRBV29-1 and TRBJ1-2; tentatively, D is TRBD1 (6 bases). Input material: peripheral blood. DNA for the CDR3: TGCAGCGTTGAAACAGGGAACTATGGCTACACCTTC. This codes for CSVETGNYGYTF.